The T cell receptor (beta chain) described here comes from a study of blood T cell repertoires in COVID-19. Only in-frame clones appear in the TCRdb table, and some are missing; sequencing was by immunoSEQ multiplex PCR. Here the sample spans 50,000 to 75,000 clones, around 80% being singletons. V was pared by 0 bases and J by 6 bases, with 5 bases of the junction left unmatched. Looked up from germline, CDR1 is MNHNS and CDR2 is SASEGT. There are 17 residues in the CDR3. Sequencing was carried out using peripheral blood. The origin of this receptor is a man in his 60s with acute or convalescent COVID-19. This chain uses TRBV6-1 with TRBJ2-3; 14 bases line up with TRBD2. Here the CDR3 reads CASSEATSGGGKDTQYF. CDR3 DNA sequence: TGTGCCAGCAGTGAAGCGACTAGCGGGGGGGGCAAGGATACGCAGTATTTT.